The text below deals with one TCR beta chain. The antigen remains unidentified. CDR3 length: 14 amino acids. CDR1 is MNHNY, CDR2 SVGAGI, per germline (reference sequence). After removal of 6 bases from V and 3 bases from J, the junction contained 8 bases not matched to a gene. These data come from a study of cytomegalovirus exposure and HLA in healthy donors. The study, taken as a whole, reports: Donor immune exposure was known only as CMV serostatus. The authors later linked a missense DCLRE1C variant to TCR beta V- and J-gene trimming. Segments of the TCR beta V type were, in most cases, productive about 87% or about 30% of the time in an earlier analysis.

The PCR used 60 Vbeta and 13 Jbeta primers. Produced via immunoSEQ multiplex PCR; TCRdb's table is partial and in-frame only. Altogether roughly 190,000 clones are present, around 87% being singletons, with the ten largest covering approximately 1.7%. The chain has TRBV6-6 and TRBJ2-7; 7 bases align to TRBD1. The sequenced sample consisted of PBMCs. This sequence originates from a woman in her late teens or twenties in good health and CMV-seronegative. The CDR3 DNA is TGTGCCAGCAGACAAACGGGACAGAACTACGAGCAGTACTTC. Translating gives CASRQTGQNYEQYF.